These 17 T cell receptor beta chains originate from one sample sequenced in a study of T cell repertoires in aging, cancer and after chemotherapy. Peripheral blood genomic DNA, not sorted cells or RNA, was the template. TRB rearrangements spanning V, D and J were amplified using mixed TRB-A/B primers. Using its own MiXCR run on the multiplex PCR reads, TCRdb lists one record per CDR3 protein. The sample lists around 16,000 distinct CDR3 sequences; 50% were seen once. Sample: blood. These receptors all stem from a human donor in good health.

In its sample, this clonotype was seen a few times. This chain connects TRBV19 to TRBJ2-2; 12 positions agree with TRBD2. The CDR3 is made up of 20 amino acids. Per the germline V gene, CDR1 is LNHDA and CDR2 is SQIVND (reference sequence). Germline trimming cut 3 bases from V and 6 bases from J; bases unmatched to any gene: 17. The CDR3 spells CASSIKTSGSRFRVAGELFF. As DNA, the CDR3 is TGTGCCAGTAGTATCAAGACTAGCGGGAGTCGATTTAGAGTCGCCGGGGAGCTGTTTTTT.

This clonotype is judged medium-sized. This sequence joins TRBV29-1 and TRBJ2-3; D call uncertain. This CDR3 spans 14 amino acids. Per the germline V gene, CDR1 is SQVTM and CDR2 is ANQGSEA. The V gene lost 4 bases and the J gene lost 1 base, with 12 bases spanning the gap. DNA of the CDR3: TGCAGCGTTGGCGGCTCGGGTGGCACAGATACGCAGTATTTT. It translates to CSVGGSGGTDTQYF.

This clonotype came up once. This sequence joins TRBV18 and TRBJ2-7; D is unresolved. The CDR3 extends over 14 amino acids. CDR1 is KGHSH and CDR2 is LQKENI in the germline V gene. Trimming shortened V by 2 bases and J by 0 bases, and 8 bases separated the two germline ends. CDR3 nucleotides: TGTGCCAGCTCACCAGTGGCGTCCTCCTACGAGCAGTACTTC. It yields the protein CASSPVASSYEQYF.

The chain combines TRBV12-3 or TRBV12-4 with TRBJ2-7; the D gene could be TRBD1 or TRBD2 (5 bases each). The CDR3 sequence is 15 residues long. Trimming left V 2 bases short and J 2 bases short, with 13 bases between. DNA of the CDR3: TGTGCCAGCAGTTTAAATCGCCGGGGCACCTACGAGCAGTACTTC. Translated, it gives CASSLNRRGTYEQYF.

V usage is TRBV19 and J usage is TRBJ2-1; D call uncertain. Germline V lookup: CDR1 LNHDA, CDR2 SQIVND (reference sequence). V was cut by 0 bases and J by 7 bases, with 13 bases left in between. The CDR3 runs to 15 residues. CDR3 DNA: TGTGCCAGTAGTATAGATCAGAGTTTGAGGAATGAGCAGTTCTTC. It yields the protein CASSIDQSLRNEQFF. Together with reference TRBV19 and TRBJ2-1, the CDR3 gives the full variable domain: DGGITQSPKYLFRKEGQNVTLSCEQNLNHDAMYWYRQDPGQGLRLIYYSQIVNDFQKGDIAEGYSVSREKKESFPLTVTSAQKNPTAFYLCASSIDQSLRNEQFFGPGTRLTVL.

The chain has TRBV11-1 and TRBJ2-3, with 14 bases identical to TRBD2. Germline CDR1 is SGHAT and CDR2 is FQDESV (reference sequence). The trim removed 5 bases at V and 7 bases at J, leaving 5 bases unmatched. The CDR3 sequence is 15 residues long. The CDR3 loop is CASSPGTSGRHTQYF. The CDR3 nucleotides are TGTGCCAGCAGCCCCGGGACTAGCGGGAGACATACGCAGTATTTT.

Points on this clonotype: A much larger clone lies a single base off, so this may be a read error. The chain has TRBV29-1 and TRBJ2-7; 11 nucleotides agree with TRBD1. J was trimmed by 5 bases and V by 6 bases; bases with no gene match: 9. Germline CDR1 and CDR2: SQVTM and ANQGSEA. The CDR3 has 14 residues. The CDR3 coding sequence is TGCAGCGTCGATGGGGACAGGGGGTGGAACGAGCAGTACTTC. Protein: CSVDGDRGWNEQYF.

This clonotype is medium-sized in the sample. The V gene is TRBV29-1, the J gene TRBJ2-3, with 8 nucleotides matching TRBD2. The junction had 6 bases not matched to a gene; V was cut back by 6 bases and J by 4 bases. The CDR3 totals 13 residues. Germline loops: CDR1 SQVTM, CDR2 ANQGSEA. The CDR3 DNA sequence: TGCAGCGTCGGACTAGCCGGGGCAGATACGCAGTATTTT. Translation gives CSVGLAGADTQYF.

This chain connects TRBV29-1 to TRBJ2-7, with D possibly matching TRBD2 (5 bases). The CDR3 contains 11 residues. V dropped 5 bases and J dropped 7 bases, with 12 bases sitting between them. From germline, CDR1 is SQVTM and CDR2 ANQGSEA. This chain's CDR3 is CSVFRWTEQYF. DNA for the CDR3: TGCAGCGTTTTTAGATGGACTGAGCAGTACTTC.

CDR3 nucleotide sequence: TGTGCCAGCAGTTCCCCCGGGACAAGTCAATACGAGCAGTACTTC. It yields the protein CASSSPGTSQYEQYF. The V gene is TRBV6-5, the J gene TRBJ2-7; a weak D match, TRBD1 (6 bases). The germline CDR1 and CDR2 sequences are MNHEY and SVGAGI. CDR3 length: 15 residues. The V gene lost 4 bases and the J gene lost 4 bases, with 17 bases spanning the gap.

Judged by abundance, this clonotype is large (0.1 to 1%). The CDR3 sequence: CSASGTSATEQYF. CDR3 nucleotides: TGCAGCGCTTCCGGGACTAGCGCCACCGAGCAGTACTTC. The V gene is TRBV29-1, the J gene TRBJ2-7; the match to TRBD2 covers 10 bases. J lost 6 bases, V lost 7 bases, and 9 bases had no gene match. The CDR3 is made up of 13 amino acids. The germline CDR1 and CDR2 sequences are SQVTM and ANQGSEA.

This clonotype occurred a few times. The chain couples TRBV29-1 to TRBJ2-7; 8 bases are a match to TRBD1. V lost 8 bases, J lost 3 bases, and 6 bases stayed unmatched. This CDR3 comprises 12 residues. CDR1 is SQVTM, CDR2 ANQGSEA, per germline. DNA for the CDR3: TGCAGCTACGGACAGGGTGGCTACGAGCAGTACTTC. Protein product: CSYGQGGYEQYF.

This rearrangement joins TRBV30 to TRBJ2-3; D is undetermined. CDR3 length equals 11 residues. Trimming shortened V by 5 bases and J by 2 bases, and 5 bases separated the two germline ends. Germline CDR1 GTSNPN, CDR2 SVGIG (reference sequence). The DNA for the CDR3 is TGTGCCTGGGGGGACACAGATACGCAGTATTTT. This codes for CAWGDTDTQYF.

J is TRBJ1-1 and V is TRBV19, with a weak D call TRBD1 (6 bases). V was cut by 4 bases and J by 8 bases, with 26 bases left in between. This CDR3 spans 17 amino acids. Germline V CDR1 and CDR2: LNHDA, SQIVND (reference sequence). The CDR3 coding sequence is TGTGCCAGTAGTACCGTCCGGGCCGAGGGGGGTCTGTGGGAAGCTTTCTTT. This sequence encodes CASSTVRAEGGLWEAFF.

The chain has TRBV19 and TRBJ1-1, with a tentative D call TRBD1 (5 bases). The V and J ends lost 1 base and 2 bases respectively, with 8 bases between them. CDR3 length: 14 amino acids. Germline V lookup: CDR1 LNHDA, CDR2 SQIVND (reference sequence). Here the CDR3 DNA reads TGTGCCAGTAGTATAGTGACAGATAACACTGAAGCTTTCTTT. It encodes CASSIVTDNTEAFF.

The chain carries TRBV27 and TRBJ2-7; 7 nucleotides line up with TRBD1. V shed 3 bases and J 2 bases; nucleotides not matched to a gene: 4. Germline lookup yields CDR1 MNHEY and CDR2 SMNVEV (reference sequence). This CDR3 comprises 14 residues. The CDR3 here is CASSFRQGAYEQYF. The CDR3 bases are TGTGCCAGCAGTTTTCGGCAGGGGGCCTACGAGCAGTACTTC.

This chain connects TRBV13 to TRBJ1-1, with 10 nucleotides matching TRBD1. Near its end, the DNA agrees better with TRBJ1-6, so the J call may be wrong. From germline, CDR1 is PRHDT and CDR2 FYEKMQ (reference sequence). This CDR3 is 15 amino acids long. CDR3: CASSDRTGGNSPLHF. CDR3 coding DNA: TGTGCCAGCAGCGATCGGACAGGGGGGAATTCACCCCTCCACTTT.